This paragraph reports one T cell receptor beta chain. Its target is unknown. This record belongs to a study of siplizumab effects on memory and regulatory T cells. The mixed lymphocyte reaction cells underwent coculture at 37°C for less than 7 days. Trimming took off 6 bases at V and 0 bases at J, with 12 bases between the two ends. Germline CDR1 and CDR2: MNHEY and SMNVEV (reference sequence). This CDR3 contains 15 residues. Each sample had about 100,000 TCR templates assayed. The protocol was immunoSEQ multiplex PCR, while the TCRdb copy is restricted to in-frame clones and leaves out a portion. The repertoire includes several hundred clones, 60% to 80% of them detected once, and over 10% sits in the top ten.

Sequenced sample: CFSE-low (dividing) CD4+ T cells sorted from an allogeneic mixed lymphocyte reaction. The chain is built from TRBV27 and TRBJ1-3; D may be TRBD1 (6 bases). This TCR derives from a human donor in good health; the cells came from an allogeneic mixed lymphocyte reaction. The DNA for the CDR3 is TGTGCCAGCAGCAAGACAGGTCTCTCTGGAAACACCATATATTTT. Amino acid sequence: CASSKTGLSGNTIYF.